The next 15 T cell receptor beta chains were all read from a single sample in a study of cytomegalovirus exposure and HLA in healthy donors. PCR was performed using 60 Vbeta and 13 Jbeta primers. Some clones are missing from TCRdb's copy, which holds only in-frame ones; the method was immunoSEQ multiplex PCR. The sample records a few hundred thousand clones, about 80% being singletons. The sequenced material came from PBMCs. These receptors were obtained from a woman aged 55-75 years in good health and CMV-seropositive.

The chain carries TRBV30 and TRBJ2-7, with D unclear. CDR3 size: 12 residues. CDR1 is GTSNPN and CDR2 is SVGIG in the germline V gene (reference sequence). Trimming took 6 bases from V and 0 from J, leaving 9 bases between them. CDR3 in amino acids: CACAFSSYEQYF. Written as DNA, the CDR3 is TGTGCCTGCGCATTTAGCTCCTACGAGCAGTACTTC.

This clone appeared many times. The rearrangement uses TRBV5-1 and TRBJ2-1, with 10 bases that match TRBD2. V lost 4 bases, J lost 9 bases, and 10 bases stayed unmatched. The germline V gene has CDR1 SGHRS and CDR2 YFSETQ. There are 15 residues in the CDR3. The CDR3 here is CASSRAGGQGSEQFF. The CDR3 DNA sequence: TGCGCCAGCAGCCGAGCGGGAGGGCAGGGAAGTGAGCAGTTCTTC. The whole variable domain, filled in from reference TRBV5-1 and TRBJ2-1, reads KAGVTQTPRYLIKTRGQQVTLSCSPISGHRSVSWYQQTPGQGLQFLFEYFSETQRNKGNFPGRFSGRQFSNSRSEMNVSTLELGDSALYLCASSRAGGQGSEQFFGPGTRLTVL.

The V gene is TRBV5-4, the J gene TRBJ1-1; 7 bases map to TRBD1. This CDR3 region has 16 residues. The germline V gene has CDR1 SGHNT and CDR2 YYREEE (reference sequence). Trimming at V came to 2 bases and at J to 1 base, leaving 8 bases not matched to a gene. The CDR3, as DNA: TGTGCCAGCAGCTTATACAACAGGGGCAGGAACACTGAAGCTTTCTTT. Residues: CASSLYNRGRNTEAFF.

The gene calls are TRBV7-7 and TRBJ2-7; 13 nucleotides match TRBD2. Per germline, CDR1 SSHAT and CDR2 FNYEAQ (reference sequence). J gave up 3 bases and V 5 bases, and 4 bases lay outside the gene matches. The CDR3 covers 15 residues. Written as DNA, the CDR3 is TGTGCCAGCAGCCCCGGGACTAGCGGGAACTACGAGCAGTACTTC. Amino acid sequence: CASSPGTSGNYEQYF. The whole variable domain, remainder taken from reference TRBV7-7 and TRBJ2-7, is GAGVSQSPRYKVTKRGQDVTLRCDPISSHATLYWYQQALGQGPEFLTYFNYEAQPDKSGLPSDRFSAERPEGSISTLTIQRTEQRDSAMYRCASSPGTSGNYEQYFGPGTRLTVT.

The chain carries TRBV2 and TRBJ2-7; D may be TRBD2 (6 bases). V was pared by 4 bases and J by 2 bases, with 9 bases between. This CDR3 contains 13 residues. The V gene's germline CDR1 is SNHLY and CDR2 FYNNEI. The CDR3 DNA follows: TGTGCCAGCAGTGTGACTAGGGCCTACGAGCAGTACTTC. Translated: CASSVTRAYEQYF.

This CDR3 reads CASSPGVGANEQFF. In nucleotides, the CDR3 is TGTGCCAGCAGTCCTGGGGTAGGGGCCAATGAGCAGTTCTTC. J is TRBJ2-1 and V is TRBV6-5, with a weak D call TRBD1 (5 bases). The germline V and J ends were trimmed by 5 bases and 6 bases, with 14 bases remaining between them. Germline loops: CDR1 MNHEY, CDR2 SVGAGI. This CDR3 has 14 residues.

The CDR3 DNA reads TGTGCCTCACAGGGATGGGACACTGAAGCTTTCTTT. Translating it yields CASQGWDTEAFF. The chain is built from TRBV30 and TRBJ1-1, with D perhaps matching TRBD1 (6 bases). The CDR3 length is 12 residues. Trimming removed 7 bases at V and 3 bases at J, with 12 bases between. Germline V gives CDR1 GTSNPN, CDR2 SVGIG (reference sequence).

V is TRBV7-9 and J is TRBJ1-4; TRBD1 matches at 10 bases. The CDR3 runs 15 residues. Per germline, CDR1 SEHNR and CDR2 FQNEAQ (reference sequence). Trimming at V came to 5 bases and at J to 8 bases, leaving 8 bases not matched to a gene. CDR3 protein: CASSPSGTGEEKLFF. The CDR3 coding sequence is TGTGCCAGCAGCCCAAGCGGGACAGGGGAGGAAAAACTGTTTTTT.

The chain links TRBV25-1 to TRBJ1-2, with D uncertain. The CDR3 runs to 12 residues. CDR1 and CDR2 (germline): MGHDK, SYGVNS. Trimming pared 7 bases from V and 6 bases from J, leaving 12 bases between. The CDR3 DNA follows: TGTGCCAGCAAACACTACGGTCATGGCTACACCTTC. Protein sequence: CASKHYGHGYTF.

In its sample, this clone was seen once. The chain uses TRBV7-3 and TRBJ2-5; maybe TRBD2 (6 bases). The DNA end favors TRBJ2-7, so the J call may be wrong. CDR3 length equals 17 residues. Germline values: CDR1 SGHTA, CDR2 FQGTGA. CDR3 DNA sequence: TGTGCCAGCAGTCCGCGGGGTAACAGGACGGTAACCTACGAGCAGTACTTC. The encoded protein is CASSPRGNRTVTYEQYF.

V gene TRBV4-1 combines with J gene TRBJ1-5; D gene ambiguous. Germline V gene sequence: CDR1 MGHRA, CDR2 YSYEKL. This CDR3 is 15 amino acids long. Trimming took off 4 bases at V and 7 bases at J, with 17 bases between the two ends. The CDR3 DNA reads as TGCGCCAGCAGCCTCCAAGAGGGTTTCGGCCAGCCCCAGCATTTT. This sequence encodes CASSLQEGFGQPQHF.

This chain joins TRBV12-5 and TRBJ2-7; D is unclear. The CDR3 spans 13 residues. Between the trimmed V and J ends, which lost 1 base and 1 base, there was a span of 5 bases. Germline CDR1 LGHNT, CDR2 FRNRAP. CDR3 sequence: CASGLGASYEQYF. Here the CDR3 DNA reads TGTGCTAGTGGTTTGGGGGCATCCTACGAGCAGTACTTC.

This clone is a singleton in its sample. This chain links TRBV7-7 with TRBJ2-5, with D perhaps matching TRBD2 (6 bases). The CDR3 runs 14 residues. V was shortened by 5 bases and J by 0 bases, with 10 bases between the two germline ends. The germline V gene encodes CDR1 SSHAT and CDR2 FNYEAQ (reference sequence). The CDR3 DNA follows: TGTGCCAGCAGCGGAGGGCCCTACCAAGAGACCCAGTACTTC. Its translation is CASSGGPYQETQYF.

In nucleotides, the CDR3 is TGTGCCATCAGTGATAACGACAGGGGAGTTCAGCCCCAGCATTTT. This encodes CAISDNDRGVQPQHF. The genes are TRBV10-3 and TRBJ1-5; TRBD1 agrees at 8 bases. V lost 3 bases and J lost 6; bases outside the gene matches: 7. This CDR3 has 15 amino acids. Germline values: CDR1 ENHRY, CDR2 SYGVKD.

This clone was picked up a small number of times. This chain uses TRBV6-5 with TRBJ1-1; D may be TRBD1 (6 bases). Germline-derived CDR1 and CDR2 are MNHEY and SVGAGI. This CDR3 has 14 amino acids. Trimming pared 5 bases from V and 1 base from J, leaving 11 bases between. CDR3 in DNA: TGTGCCAGCAGTGAACAGGGTAAGAACACTGAAGCTTTCTTT. Encoded protein: CASSEQGKNTEAFF.